Listed below are T cell receptor beta chains from one sample, sequenced in a study of regulatory T cells in long-lasting Graves disease. TCRdb itself ran the multiplex PCR reads through MiXCR, one entry per CDR3 protein. The data contain over 450,000 distinct CDR3 sequences, about 22% of them singletons. Specimen: peripheral blood mononuclear cells (PBMCs), collected when the disease was refractory, from a patient treated with antithyroid drugs. These receptors were obtained from a female donor with Graves disease. The CDR3 runs from the conserved cysteine through the conserved F or W. Each record gives: V gene, clone size, J gene, D gene, CDR3 DNA, CDR3 protein. A D gene is named only where the DNA matches it firmly. Clone size, where shown, is once, few, many, or a class for clones that have expanded.

v_gene: TRBV24-1
abundance: many
j_gene: TRBJ1-1
d_gene: TRBD1
CDR3nt: TGTGCCACCAGTGATACCGGGACAGGGGGCGGTAAAGCTTTCTTT
CDR3aa: CATSDTGTGGGKAFF

v_gene: TRBV6-1
abundance: many
j_gene: TRBJ2-5
d_gene: TRBD1
CDR3nt: TGTGCCAGCACCCCTGAGGACAGGGGTTGTGGAGAGACCCAGTACTTC
CDR3aa: CASTPEDRGCGETQYF

v_gene: TRBV15
abundance: few
j_gene: TRBJ2-7
d_gene: -
CDR3nt: TGTGCCACCAGCACAGACTACGAGCAGTACTTC
CDR3aa: CATSTDYEQYF

v_gene: TRBV5-6
abundance: -
j_gene: TRBJ1-1
d_gene: -
CDR3nt: TGTGCCAGCAGCATCCGTGAGAACGCTGAAGCTTTCTTT
CDR3aa: CASSIRENAEAFF

v_gene: TRBV28
abundance: few
j_gene: TRBJ1-1
d_gene: TRBD1
CDR3nt: TGTGCCAGCAGCCCCCGGGACAGGGCAGGGGGCACTGAAGCTTTCTTT
CDR3aa: CASSPRDRAGGTEAFF

v_gene: TRBV28
abundance: many
j_gene: TRBJ2-7
d_gene: -
CDR3nt: TGTGCCAGCAGTTTCACCCAGTTCTACGAGCAGTACTTC
CDR3aa: CASSFTQFYEQYF

v_gene: TRBV28
abundance: many
j_gene: TRBJ1-1
d_gene: -
CDR3nt: TGTGCCAGCAGTTTCTTGGTGAACACTGAAGCTTTCTTT
CDR3aa: CASSFLVNTEAFF

v_gene: TRBV28
abundance: many
j_gene: TRBJ2-7
d_gene: TRBD2
CDR3nt: TGTGCCAGCAGTAATAGCGGGTCCAACGAGCAGTACTTC
CDR3aa: CASSNSGSNEQYF

v_gene: TRBV6-1
abundance: few
j_gene: TRBJ2-7
d_gene: -
CDR3nt: TGTGCCAGCACCCACCACACTTTACCCTACGAGCAGTACTTC
CDR3aa: CASTHHTLPYEQYF

v_gene: TRBV2
abundance: many
j_gene: TRBJ1-4
d_gene: -
CDR3nt: TGTGCCAGCGGACGGCGGATGGCAACTAATGAAAAACTGTTTTTT
CDR3aa: CASGRRMATNEKLFF

v_gene: TRBV29-1
abundance: many
j_gene: TRBJ2-5
d_gene: TRBD2
CDR3nt: TGCAGCGTTGAAAGGGAGGGAGAGACCCAGTACTTC
CDR3aa: CSVEREGETQYF

v_gene: TRBV11-2
abundance: -
j_gene: TRBJ2-5
d_gene: TRBD1
CDR3nt: TGTGCCAGCAGCTTAGACACAGGGGTAATAGAGACCCAGTACTTC
CDR3aa: CASSLDTGVIETQYF

v_gene: TRBV12-3/TRBV12-4
abundance: few
j_gene: TRBJ2-1
d_gene: -
CDR3nt: TGTGCCAGCAGCCCGGAGAGTGGGGTTATGGGCAATGAGCAGTTCTTC
CDR3aa: CASSPESGVMGNEQFF

v_gene: TRBV19
abundance: many
j_gene: TRBJ1-1
d_gene: -
CDR3nt: TGTGCCAGTAGTATAGTGGGCAGCGGGAACACTGAAGCTTTCTTT
CDR3aa: CASSIVGSGNTEAFF

v_gene: TRBV12-3/TRBV12-4
abundance: -
j_gene: TRBJ2-7
d_gene: -
CDR3nt: TGTGCCAGCAGACCTGGACGGTCCAACTACGAGCAGTACTTC
CDR3aa: CASRPGRSNYEQYF

v_gene: TRBV3-1
abundance: few
j_gene: TRBJ2-7
d_gene: TRBD2
CDR3nt: TGTGCCAGCAGCCCCGGGACTAGCAGTAGGGCTACGTTC
CDR3aa: CASSPGTSSRATF

v_gene: TRBV5-1
abundance: few
j_gene: TRBJ1-1
d_gene: TRBD1
CDR3nt: TGCGCCAGCAGCTCTGACAGGGGGTGGAACACTGAAGCTTTCTTT
CDR3aa: CASSSDRGWNTEAFF

v_gene: TRBV7-8
abundance: many
j_gene: TRBJ1-1
d_gene: -
CDR3nt: TGTGCCAGCAGCTTCCGGGCCGCAGGAGGCACTGAAGCTTTCTTT
CDR3aa: CASSFRAAGGTEAFF

v_gene: TRBV3-1
abundance: -
j_gene: TRBJ2-5
d_gene: -
CDR3nt: TGTGCCAGCAGCCAAACAGGGTCGGAGTTCGAGACCCAGTACTTC
CDR3aa: CASSQTGSEFETQYF

v_gene: TRBV20-1
abundance: many
j_gene: TRBJ2-7
d_gene: TRBD2
CDR3nt: TGCAGTGCTCCAGCGGGGTCGGACTACGAGCAGTACTTC
CDR3aa: CSAPAGSDYEQYF

v_gene: TRBV7-2
abundance: many
j_gene: TRBJ1-6
d_gene: TRBD1
CDR3nt: TGTGCCAGCAGCTCCGACAGGGGTTTCCTCCACTTT
CDR3aa: CASSSDRGFLHF

v_gene: TRBV12-3/TRBV12-4
abundance: few
j_gene: TRBJ2-5
d_gene: TRBD2
CDR3nt: TGTGCCAGCAGCCTAGGACGGGCGGGAGGGGGCACGGAGACCCAGTACTTC
CDR3aa: CASSLGRAGGGTETQYF

v_gene: TRBV9
abundance: many
j_gene: TRBJ1-1
d_gene: TRBD1
CDR3nt: TGTGCCAGCAGCCCAGGACAGGGGTTGTATGAAGCTTTCTTT
CDR3aa: CASSPGQGLYEAFF

v_gene: TRBV29-1
abundance: few
j_gene: TRBJ1-5
d_gene: -
CDR3nt: TGCAGCGTTGTGGAGGACAGCAATCAGCCCCAGCATTTT
CDR3aa: CSVVEDSNQPQHF

v_gene: TRBV4-1
abundance: few
j_gene: TRBJ1-1
d_gene: TRBD1
CDR3nt: TGCGCCAGCAGCCTCGGACAGGGGAGTTCGAACACTGAAGCTTTCTTT
CDR3aa: CASSLGQGSSNTEAFF

v_gene: TRBV27
abundance: -
j_gene: TRBJ2-7
d_gene: -
CDR3nt: TGTGCCAGCAGTCGGACACTTGGGACCTCCGAGCAGTACTTC
CDR3aa: CASSRTLGTSEQYF